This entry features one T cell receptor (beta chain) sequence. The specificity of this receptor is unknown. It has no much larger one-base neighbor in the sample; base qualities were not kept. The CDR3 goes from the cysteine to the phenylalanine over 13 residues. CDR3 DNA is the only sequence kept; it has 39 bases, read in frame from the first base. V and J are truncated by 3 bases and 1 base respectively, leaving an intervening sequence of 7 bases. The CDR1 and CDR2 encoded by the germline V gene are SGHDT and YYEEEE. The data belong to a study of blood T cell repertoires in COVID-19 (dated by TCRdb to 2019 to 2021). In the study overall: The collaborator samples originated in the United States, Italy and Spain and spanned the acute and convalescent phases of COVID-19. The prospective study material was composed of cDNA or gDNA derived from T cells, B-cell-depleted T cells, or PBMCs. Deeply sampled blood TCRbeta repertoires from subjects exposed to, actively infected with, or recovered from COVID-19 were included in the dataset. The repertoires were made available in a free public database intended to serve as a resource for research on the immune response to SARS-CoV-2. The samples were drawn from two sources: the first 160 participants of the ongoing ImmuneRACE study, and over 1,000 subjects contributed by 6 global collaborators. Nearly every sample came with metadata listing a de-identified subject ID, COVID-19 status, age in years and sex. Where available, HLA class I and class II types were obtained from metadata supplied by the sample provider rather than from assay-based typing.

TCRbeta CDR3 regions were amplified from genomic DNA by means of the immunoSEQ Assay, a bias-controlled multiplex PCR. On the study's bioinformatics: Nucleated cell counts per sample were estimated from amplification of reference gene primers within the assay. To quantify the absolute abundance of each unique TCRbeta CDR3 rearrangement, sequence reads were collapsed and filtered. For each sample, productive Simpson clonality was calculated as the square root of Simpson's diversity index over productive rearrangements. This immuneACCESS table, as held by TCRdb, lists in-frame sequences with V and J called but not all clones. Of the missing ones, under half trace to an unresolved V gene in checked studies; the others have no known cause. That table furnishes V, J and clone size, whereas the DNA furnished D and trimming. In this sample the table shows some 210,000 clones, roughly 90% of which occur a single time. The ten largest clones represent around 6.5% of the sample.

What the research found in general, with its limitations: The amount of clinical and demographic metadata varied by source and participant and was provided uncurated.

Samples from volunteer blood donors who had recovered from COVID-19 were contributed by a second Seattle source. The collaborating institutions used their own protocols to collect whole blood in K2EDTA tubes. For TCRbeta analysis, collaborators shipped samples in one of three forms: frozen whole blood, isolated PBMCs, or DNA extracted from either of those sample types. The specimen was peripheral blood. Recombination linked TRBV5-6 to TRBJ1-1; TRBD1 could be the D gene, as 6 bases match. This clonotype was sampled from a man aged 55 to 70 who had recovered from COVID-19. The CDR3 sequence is CASSSTGNTEAFF. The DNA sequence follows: TGTGCCAGCAGCTCGACAGGGAACACTGAAGCTTTCTTT.